The 32 T cell receptor beta chains in this list originate from one sample, sequenced in a study of regulatory T cells in long-lasting Graves disease. This sample's time point: persistent/refractory GD, antithyroid drugs over 5 years with positive TRAb. Extracted PBMC RNA gave rise to the TCR library. iRepertoire HTBI primers and Arm-PCR of CDR3 regions built TCR beta libraries. TCRdb ran MiXCR on the multiplex PCR reads and lists one entry per CDR3 protein. Found here are about 660,000 distinct CDR3 sequences, 30% of them singletons; the top ten hold about 40%. This specimen consisted of peripheral blood mononuclear cells (PBMCs), obtained when the disease was refractory, from a patient treated with antithyroid drugs. The origin of the receptors is a female donor with Graves disease.

This clonotype was counted a few times. The chain joins TRBV20-1 to TRBJ2-7, with 13 bases fitting TRBD2. The CDR3 has 14 residues. Germline loops: CDR1 DFQATT, CDR2 SNEGSKA (reference sequence). The V gene end was trimmed by 6 bases and the J gene end by 6 bases; junction bases not matched to a gene: 8. CDR3 amino acids: CSARGLAGQSEQYF. DNA of the CDR3: TGCAGTGCCCGGGGACTAGCGGGACAGAGCGAGCAGTACTTC.

This clonotype was observed a handful of times. V usage is TRBV19 and J usage is TRBJ1-2, with TRBD1 matching 8 bases. Looked up from germline, CDR1 is LNHDA and CDR2 is SQIVND (reference sequence). With V trimmed by 7 bases and J by 8 bases, 15 bases remained unmatched. The CDR3 has 15 amino acids. CDR3 region: CASTAGWGQAGGYTF. CDR3 sequence (DNA): TGTGCCAGTACCGCGGGGTGGGGACAGGCCGGGGGCTACACCTTC.

This clonotype was observed a handful of times. Since a much larger clone is just one base distant, this may be a read error. The gene calls are TRBV6-2 or TRBV6-3 and TRBJ1-1; D may be TRBD1 (5 bases). V was clipped by 5 bases and J by 6 bases, with 10 bases between them. Germline-derived CDR1 and CDR2 are MNHEY and SVGEGT. The CDR3 length is 12 residues. The CDR3 DNA sequence: TGTGCCAGCAGTGCCAGAGGGGCTGAAGCTTTCTTT. Translated: CASSARGAEAFF.

The chain links TRBV24-1 to TRBJ2-1, with 12 bases identical to TRBD2. V lost 6 bases, J lost 8 bases, and 7 bases stayed unmatched. Germline V lookup: CDR1 KGHDR, CDR2 SFDVKD. CDR3 size: 15 residues. CDR3 coding DNA: TGTGCCACCAGTTATGCTAGCGGGAGGGGAGATGAGCAGTTCTTC. Amino acid sequence: CATSYASGRGDEQFF.

This clonotype appeared many times. The J gene is TRBJ1-2, the V gene TRBV7-9; unclear D gene. The CDR3 covers 14 residues. V was trimmed by 5 bases and J by 2 bases, leaving 12 bases between them. Germline loops: CDR1 SEHNR, CDR2 FQNEAQ (reference sequence). DNA for the CDR3: TGTGCCAGCAGCAATTTCGCTAGGAACTATGGCTACACCTTC. Translated, it gives CASSNFARNYGYTF.

This clonotype appeared a few times. The chain recombines TRBV10-3 with TRBJ1-1; possible D gene TRBD1, 5 bases. Trimming shortened V by 6 bases and J by 1 base, and 21 bases separated the two germline ends. Germline CDR1 reads ENHRY; CDR2 reads SYGVKD. CDR3 length equals 17 residues. The CDR3 bases are TGTGCCATCAGACAGAACCAGCAGGGCCTGGGGAACACTGAAGCTTTCTTT. This translates into CAIRQNQQGLGNTEAFF.

This clonotype was seen a few times. The V and J genes are TRBV6-5 and TRBJ2-7; tentatively, D is TRBD1 (6 bases). The V end was cut by 1 base, the J end by 3 bases, with 10 bases between. Germline CDR1 MNHEY, CDR2 SVGAGI. The CDR3 covers 14 residues. The CDR3 DNA sequence: TGTGCCAGCAGTTACTTAGGGGGTTTCTACGAGCAGTACTTC. This codes for CASSYLGGFYEQYF.

V is TRBV29-1 and J is TRBJ2-5; 8 bases align to TRBD2. J lost 5 bases, V lost 8 bases, and 4 bases had no gene match. There are 11 residues in the CDR3. Germline V gene sequence: CDR1 SQVTM, CDR2 ANQGSEA. The CDR3 region has the DNA TGCAGCTCCGGGGGGGCGGAGACCCAGTACTTC. Translated, it gives CSSGGAETQYF.

This clonotype was recorded at least ten times. The chain carries TRBV12-3 or TRBV12-4 and TRBJ2-2; D is ambiguous. Trimming took 8 bases from V and 1 from J, leaving 11 bases between them. CDR3 size: 14 residues. The CDR3 region is CASHTPGNTGELFF. The DNA for the CDR3 is TGTGCCAGCCACACCCCAGGGAACACCGGGGAGCTGTTTTTT.

The V and J genes are TRBV5-1 and TRBJ1-4; D gene unclear. Trimming cost V 0 bases and J 8 bases, with 14 bases left between them. Germline CDR1 reads SGHRS; CDR2 reads YFSETQ. CDR3 length equals 15 residues. The CDR3 nucleotides are TGCGCCAGCAGCTTGGTGGTGGGAAAAAAGGAAAAACTGTTTTTT. This translates into CASSLVVGKKEKLFF. The variable domain in full, completed from reference TRBV5-1 and TRBJ1-4, reads KAGVTQTPRYLIKTRGQQVTLSCSPISGHRSVSWYQQTPGQGLQFLFEYFSETQRNKGNFPGRFSGRQFSNSRSEMNVSTLELGDSALYLCASSLVVGKKEKLFFGSGTQLSVL.

V gene TRBV6-1 combines with J gene TRBJ1-2; 8 positions agree with TRBD1. CDR3 size: 15 residues. From germline, CDR1 is MNHNS and CDR2 SASEGT. J gave up 4 bases and V 5 bases, and 9 bases lay outside the gene matches. CDR3 sequence: CASSPRTGRIYGYTF. The CDR3 DNA reads as TGTGCCAGCAGTCCCCGGACAGGGAGGATCTATGGCTACACCTTC.

The chain employs TRBV29-1 and TRBJ2-1; TRBD1 matches 10 bases. Germline CDR1 reads SQVTM; CDR2 reads ANQGSEA. The CDR3 totals 16 residues. J was trimmed by 5 bases and V by 4 bases; bases with no gene match: 11. The CDR3 DNA follows: TGCAGCGTTGGACAGGGGGCGAGGCTTGTTCACAATGAGCAGTTCTTC. As protein: CSVGQGARLVHNEQFF.

On this clonotype: At one boundary the junction diverges from the germline segment, which might be a read error. The V and J genes are TRBV4-1 and TRBJ2-7; tentative D call: TRBD2 (5 bases). CDR3 size: 15 residues. CDR1 is MGHRA, CDR2 YSYEKL, per germline. This CDR3 reads CASGQGLDFTYEQYF. The CDR3 nucleotides read TGCGCCAGCGGCCAAGGGTTGGACTTTACCTACGAGCAGTACTTC.

This clonotype turned up a few times. This sequence joins TRBV28 and TRBJ2-7, with D possibly matching TRBD1 (6 bases). Germline loops: CDR1 MDHEN, CDR2 SYDVKM. The CDR3 is made up of 16 amino acids. With 3 bases removed from V and 6 bases from J, the gap between germline ends came to 21 bases. The CDR3, as DNA: TGTGCCAGCAGTTTTATGGGAACAGGGAGTGTCGCCGAGCAGTACTTC. Amino acid sequence: CASSFMGTGSVAEQYF.

The table lists this clonotype with a few counts. The chain links TRBV6-5 to TRBJ1-2, with D possibly being TRBD1 (5 bases). With 0 bases removed from V and 6 bases from J, the gap between germline ends came to 14 bases. Germline-derived CDR1 and CDR2 are MNHEY and SVGAGI. The CDR3 length is 15 residues. Written as DNA, the CDR3 is TGTGCCAGCAGTTACTCGGGGGAGGGAGGAGATGGCTACACCTTC. It codes for CASSYSGEGGDGYTF.

The chain combines TRBV20-1 with TRBJ1-1; D is perhaps TRBD1 (5 bases). Germline V gene data show CDR1 as DFQATT and CDR2 as SNEGSKA (reference sequence). The CDR3 is made up of 15 amino acids. Trimming shortened V by 0 bases and J by 3 bases, and 14 bases separated the two germline ends. The DNA of the CDR3 is TGCAGTGCTAGAGATCCCCGGGGGGGGGACACTGAAGCTTTCTTT. It yields the protein CSARDPRGGDTEAFF.

This chain connects TRBV15 to TRBJ1-4; D ambiguous. The V end lost 5 bases, the J end lost 8 bases, and 15 bases lay between the germline ends. Germline V gene data show CDR1 as LNHNV and CDR2 as YYDKDF (reference sequence). The CDR3 is 14 residues long. CDR3 in amino acids: CATSGGFLGEKLFF. The CDR3 region has the DNA TGTGCCACCAGCGGAGGGTTCCTAGGCGAAAAACTGTTTTTT.

The rearrangement links TRBV6-1 to TRBJ2-7, with TRBD2 matching 8 bases. Germline assignment: CDR1 MNHNS and CDR2 SASEGT. With V trimmed by 8 bases and J by 5 bases, 11 bases remained unmatched. CDR3 length: 14 residues. The CDR3 coding sequence is TGTGCCAGCTCCGGGGCCCGGGAGGGCCACGAGCAGTACTTC. It is translated as CASSGAREGHEQYF.

This clonotype occurred many times. The J gene is TRBJ1-5, the V gene TRBV12-3 or TRBV12-4, with no clear D. V was clipped by 3 bases and J by 0 bases, with 9 bases between them. The CDR3 length is 15 residues. The CDR3 DNA sequence: TGTGCCAGCAGTTTGTTGGCCAGTAGCAATCAGCCCCAGCATTTT. As protein: CASSLLASSNQPQHF.

V and J are TRBV20-1 and TRBJ1-2; 7 bases are shared with TRBD1. From germline, CDR1 is DFQATT and CDR2 SNEGSKA (reference sequence). This CDR3 has 12 amino acids. V shed 3 bases and J 5 bases; nucleotides not matched to a gene: 3. The CDR3 loop is CSASTGAYGYTF. The CDR3 nucleotides are TGCAGTGCTAGTACAGGGGCTTATGGCTACACCTTC.

The chain has TRBV4-1 and TRBJ1-1, with D possibly TRBD1 on 6 matching bases. CDR1 is MGHRA and CDR2 is YSYEKL in the germline V gene. Trimming removed 2 bases at V and 0 bases at J, with 16 bases between. The CDR3 covers 17 residues. In DNA, the CDR3 is TGCGCCAGCAGCCAATCGGTCCCCAGGGGCATGAACACTGAAGCTTTCTTT. It yields the protein CASSQSVPRGMNTEAFF.

CDR3: CSASRGPGPQETQYF. The CDR3 bases are TGCAGTGCTAGCCGGGGCCCAGGGCCCCAAGAGACCCAGTACTTC. V usage is TRBV20-1 and J usage is TRBJ2-5, with D perhaps assigned TRBD1 or TRBD2 (5 bases each). The CDR3 totals 15 residues. V was clipped by 3 bases and J by 1 base, with 15 bases between them. Germline V gene sequence: CDR1 DFQATT, CDR2 SNEGSKA (reference sequence).

V and J are TRBV5-1 and TRBJ1-3; D may be TRBD1 (6 bases). V lost 6 bases to trimming and J lost 0 bases, with 10 bases between them. The CDR3 is made up of 14 amino acids. The germline V gene has CDR1 SGHRS and CDR2 YFSETQ. The CDR3 sequence is CASKLTGSGNTIYF. The CDR3 coding sequence is TGCGCCAGCAAGCTGACAGGCTCTGGAAACACCATATATTTT.

This clonotype showed up many times. The chain combines TRBV2 with TRBJ1-2, with D maybe TRBD1 (5 bases). The CDR3 loop spans 14 amino acids. V was cut by 6 bases and J by 2 bases, with 13 bases left in between. Looked up from germline, CDR1 is SNHLY and CDR2 is FYNNEI. The CDR3 region is CASSAPGGNYGYTF. The CDR3 DNA is TGTGCCAGCAGCGCGCCGGGGGGGAACTATGGCTACACCTTC.

This clonotype showed up many times. This chain connects TRBV28 to TRBJ1-1; the match to TRBD1 covers 12 bases. With V trimmed by 6 bases and J by 10 bases, 18 bases remained unmatched. Germline lookup yields CDR1 MDHEN and CDR2 SYDVKM. This CDR3 is 17 amino acids long. CDR3 amino acids: CASSPPGDRGQRARAFF. The CDR3 DNA reads TGTGCCAGCAGCCCACCCGGGGACAGGGGGCAGAGGGCCAGAGCTTTCTTT.

This clonotype was counted only a few times. This chain connects TRBV19 to TRBJ1-5; D uncertain. Trimming took 11 bases from V and 1 from J, leaving 12 bases between them. The CDR3 is 13 residues long. CDR1 and CDR2 from the germline V gene are LNHDA and SQIVND (reference sequence). The CDR3 sequence is CAALDGSNQPQHF. The DNA for the CDR3 is TGTGCCGCGCTGGACGGGAGCAATCAGCCCCAGCATTTT.

This clonotype was observed a few times. This sequence joins TRBV30 and TRBJ1-4; TRBD1 is a possible D gene (5 bases). V was shortened by 8 bases and J by 10 bases, with 20 bases between the two germline ends. The CDR3 totals 13 residues. Germline lookup yields CDR1 GTSNPN and CDR2 SVGIG (reference sequence). The CDR3 protein is CAGTGTRMGKLFF. CDR3 bases: TGTGCCGGAACCGGGACGCGCATGGGAAAACTGTTTTTT.

This clonotype was detected only a few times. This rearrangement joins TRBV6-1 to TRBJ1-1, with D possibly TRBD1 on 6 matching bases. The germline CDR1 and CDR2 sequences are MNHNS and SASEGT. The CDR3 contains 13 residues. V dropped 8 bases and J dropped 11 bases, with 21 bases sitting between them. CDR3 nucleotide sequence: TGTGCCAGCGACCGAGGGACACCAACGTTCGCTTTCTTT. Translated, it gives CASDRGTPTFAFF.

The V and J genes are TRBV6-1 and TRBJ1-2; 11 bases align to TRBD1. Germline V gene data show CDR1 as MNHNS and CDR2 as SASEGT. With 7 bases clipped from V and 6 bases from J, the junction kept 10 bases outside the gene matches. This CDR3 has 15 residues. CDR3 sequence reads: CASNPFLDRGHGYTF. In nucleotides, the CDR3 is TGTGCCAGCAACCCTTTCCTGGACAGGGGGCATGGCTACACCTTC.

The rearrangement links TRBV18 to TRBJ2-7; D possibly corresponds to TRBD2 (5 bases). The germline CDR1 and CDR2 sequences are KGHSH and LQKENI. Trimming pared 0 bases from V and 6 bases from J, leaving 12 bases between. The CDR3 sequence is 14 residues long. As DNA, the CDR3 is TGTGCCAGCTCACCACCGGATAACGCGGGCGAGCAGTACTTC. This encodes CASSPPDNAGEQYF.

Comments on this clonotype: With a much larger clone just one base away, this may be a read error. The chain uses TRBV12-5 and TRBJ2-5; maybe TRBD2 (5 bases). The CDR3 is made up of 11 amino acids. Germline V gene lookup returns CDR1 LGHNT and CDR2 FRNRAP. CDR3 residues: CASTLRETRYF. The DNA for the CDR3 is TGTGCTAGTACACTTAGGGAGACCCGGTACTTC.

This rearrangement joins TRBV24-1 to TRBJ1-3; no reliable D call. With 3 bases removed from V and 2 bases from J, the gap between germline ends came to 13 bases. Germline V gene lookup returns CDR1 KGHDR and CDR2 SFDVKD. This CDR3 contains 16 residues. The CDR3 DNA is TGTGCCACCAGTGATACTGACCCGACGGCTGGAAACACCATATATTTT. This translates into CATSDTDPTAGNTIYF.